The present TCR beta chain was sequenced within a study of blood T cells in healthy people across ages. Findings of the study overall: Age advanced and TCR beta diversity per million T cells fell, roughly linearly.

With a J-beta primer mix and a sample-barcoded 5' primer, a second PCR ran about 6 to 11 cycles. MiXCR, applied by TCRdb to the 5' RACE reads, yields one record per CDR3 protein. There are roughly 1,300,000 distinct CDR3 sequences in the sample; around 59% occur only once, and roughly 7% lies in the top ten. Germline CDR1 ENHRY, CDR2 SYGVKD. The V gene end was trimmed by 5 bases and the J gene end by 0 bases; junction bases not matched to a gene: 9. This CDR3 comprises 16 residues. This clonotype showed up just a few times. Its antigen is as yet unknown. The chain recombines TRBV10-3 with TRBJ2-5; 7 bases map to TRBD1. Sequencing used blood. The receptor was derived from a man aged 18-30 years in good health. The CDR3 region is CAISPHPGQHQETQYF. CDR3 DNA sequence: TGTGCCATCAGTCCGCACCCGGGACAGCACCAAGAGACCCAGTACTTC.